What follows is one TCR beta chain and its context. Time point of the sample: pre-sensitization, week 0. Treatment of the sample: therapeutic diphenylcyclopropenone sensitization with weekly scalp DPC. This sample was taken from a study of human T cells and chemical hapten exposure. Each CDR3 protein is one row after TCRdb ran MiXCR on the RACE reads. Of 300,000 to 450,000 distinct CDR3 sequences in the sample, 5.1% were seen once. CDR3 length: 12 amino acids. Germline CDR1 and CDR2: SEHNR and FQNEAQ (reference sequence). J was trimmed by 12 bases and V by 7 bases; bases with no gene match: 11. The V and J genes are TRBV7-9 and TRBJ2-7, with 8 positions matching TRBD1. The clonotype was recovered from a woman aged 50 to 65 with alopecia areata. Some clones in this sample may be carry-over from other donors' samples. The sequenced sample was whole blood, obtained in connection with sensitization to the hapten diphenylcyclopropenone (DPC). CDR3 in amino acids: CASISTGAPLYF. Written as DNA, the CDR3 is TGTGCCAGCATCTCGACAGGGGCCCCCTTGTACTTC.